One sample yielded the 11 T cell receptor beta chains listed below, sequenced in a study of response to subunit inactivated influenza vaccine. TCRdb analysed the RT-PCR reads with MiXCR anew, one entry per CDR3 protein. The sample has 500,000 or so distinct CDR3 sequences; roughly 9.8% are singletons. Material: PBMCs from blood, obtained 40 to 50 days after vaccination. Receptors were obtained from a man aged 45 to 65 who received an inactivated influenza vaccine.

The chain couples TRBV7-3 to TRBJ2-7, with no clear D. The CDR3 extends over 16 amino acids. Germline values: CDR1 SGHTA, CDR2 FQGTGA. Trimming cost V 1 base and J 0 bases, with 13 bases left between them. This CDR3 is CASSLSLGSGSYEQYF. For the CDR3, the DNA is TGTGCCAGCAGCTTAAGCCTCGGGTCGGGCTCCTACGAGCAGTACTTC.

The V and J genes are TRBV20-1 and TRBJ1-1; 11 bases fit TRBD1. The CDR3 loop spans 15 amino acids. Losses at the gene ends were 8 bases for V and 1 base for J; bases not matched to a gene: 9. CDR1 and CDR2 from the germline V gene are DFQATT and SNEGSKA (reference sequence). The CDR3 coding sequence is TGCAGTCCTAAACGGACAGGGGGCTGGAACACTGAAGCTTTCTTT. Amino acid sequence: CSPKRTGGWNTEAFF.

The chain has TRBV12-3 or TRBV12-4 and TRBJ2-5, with D hard to call. This CDR3 has 14 amino acids. Trimming took off 2 bases at V and 2 bases at J, with 9 bases between the two ends. The CDR3 spells CASSLFRVQETQYF. In DNA form, the CDR3 reads TGTGCCAGCAGTTTATTTCGAGTTCAAGAGACCCAGTACTTC.

V and J are TRBV28 and TRBJ2-2; D is uncertain. CDR1 MDHEN and CDR2 SYDVKM come from the germline V gene. Trimming shortened V by 8 bases and J by 6 bases, and 16 bases separated the two germline ends. This CDR3 contains 14 residues. DNA of the CDR3: TGTGCCAGCCGCTATTCATCACTTGCCGGGGAGCTGTTTTTT. Its protein product is CASRYSSLAGELFF.

In this sample, this clonotype turned up a few times. The CDR3 DNA reads as TGTGCCAGCGGTCTCTCTGGGGCCAACGTCCTGACTTTC. This codes for CASGLSGANVLTF. The chain employs TRBV7-3 and TRBJ2-6; D unresolved. The CDR3 has 13 amino acids. Per germline, CDR1 SGHTA and CDR2 FQGTGA. V was cut by 8 bases and J by 0 bases, with 5 bases left in between.

The chain employs TRBV6-1 and TRBJ2-2; possible D gene TRBD1, 5 bases. Per the germline V gene, CDR1 is MNHNS and CDR2 is SASEGT. Trimming left V 7 bases short and J 7 bases short, with 19 bases between. The CDR3 is 15 residues long. The CDR3, as DNA: TGTGCCAGCACCCAACAGGCCCGGTTGGGCGGGGAGCTGTTTTTT. This sequence encodes CASTQQARLGGELFF.

The sample holds many counts of this clonotype. This sequence joins TRBV11-1 and TRBJ2-1; D unresolved. Germline V gene sequence: CDR1 SGHAT, CDR2 FQDESV (reference sequence). V lost 1 base to trimming and J lost 7 bases, with 14 bases between them. The CDR3 loop spans 15 amino acids. In DNA form, the CDR3 reads TGTGCCAGCAGCTTAGAGATCCTTGGGGTGAATGAGCAGTTCTTC. Protein: CASSLEILGVNEQFF. Together with reference TRBV11-1 and TRBJ2-1, the CDR3 gives the full variable domain: EAEVAQSPRYKITEKSQAVAFWCDPISGHATLYWYRQILGQGPELLVQFQDESVVDDSQLPKDRFSAERLKGVDSTLKIQPAELGDSAMYLCASSLEILGVNEQFFGPGTRLTVL.

This clonotype has a count of ten or more. The chain links TRBV28 to TRBJ1-2; D possibly corresponds to TRBD1 (6 bases). The CDR3 totals 14 residues. Germline-derived CDR1 and CDR2 are MDHEN and SYDVKM. The V end was cut by 6 bases, the J end by 1 base, with 12 bases between. The CDR3 protein is CASSSGTFNYGYTF. The DNA for the CDR3 is TGTGCCAGCAGCTCCGGGACATTTAACTATGGCTACACCTTC.

The rearrangement links TRBV20-1 to TRBJ2-3; 10 bases agree with TRBD2. Trimming took 4 bases from V and 2 from J; bases not matched to a gene: 9. Germline V gene data show CDR1 as DFQATT and CDR2 as SNEGSKA (reference sequence). This CDR3 comprises 16 residues. CDR3 residues: CSANPGLAENTDTQYF. The CDR3 nucleotides read TGCAGTGCTAACCCTGGACTAGCGGAAAACACAGATACGCAGTATTTT.

The chain carries TRBV29-1 and TRBJ2-7; 7 bases are a match to TRBD1. In germline, CDR1 is SQVTM, CDR2 ANQGSEA. This CDR3 has 11 residues. After removal of 7 bases from V and 3 bases from J, the junction contained 3 bases not matched to a gene. CDR3 DNA sequence: TGCAGCGCGGGACAGAACTACGAGCAGTACTTC. Its translation is CSAGQNYEQYF.

The chain's CDR3 is CASSQTGNQETQYF. CDR3 coding DNA: TGCGCCAGCAGCCAGACTGGAAACCAAGAGACCCAGTACTTC. The chain is built from TRBV4-1 and TRBJ2-5; D is undetermined. CDR1 and CDR2 (germline): MGHRA, YSYEKL. Trimming cost V 3 bases and J 0 bases, with 8 bases left between them. The CDR3 is made up of 14 amino acids.